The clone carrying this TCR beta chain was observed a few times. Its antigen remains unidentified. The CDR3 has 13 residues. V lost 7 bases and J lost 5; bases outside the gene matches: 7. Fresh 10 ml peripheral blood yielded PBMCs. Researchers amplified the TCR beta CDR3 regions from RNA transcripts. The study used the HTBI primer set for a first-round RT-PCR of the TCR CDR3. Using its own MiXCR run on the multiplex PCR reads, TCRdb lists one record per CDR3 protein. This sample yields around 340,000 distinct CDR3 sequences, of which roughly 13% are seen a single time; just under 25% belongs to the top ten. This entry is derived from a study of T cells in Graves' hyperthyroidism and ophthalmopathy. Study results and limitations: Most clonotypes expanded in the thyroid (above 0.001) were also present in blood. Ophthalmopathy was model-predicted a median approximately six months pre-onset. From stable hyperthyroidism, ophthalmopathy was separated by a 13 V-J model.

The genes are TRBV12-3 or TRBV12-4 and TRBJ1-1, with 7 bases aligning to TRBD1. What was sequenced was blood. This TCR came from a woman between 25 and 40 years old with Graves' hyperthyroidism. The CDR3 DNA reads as TGTGCCAGCACGAGGGGGCCCGGGACTGAAGCTTTCTTT. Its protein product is CASTRGPGTEAFF.